This T cell receptor beta chain was retrieved from a study of brain T cells in children with intractable seizures. The table came from immunoSEQ multiplex PCR; TCRdb's copy has only in-frame clones and leaves some out. The data hold 340,000 or so clones, with roughly 92% observed a single time. The CDR3 is 15 amino acids. V lost 3 bases and J lost 3; bases outside the gene matches: 6. Germline V gene sequence: CDR1 MGHRA, CDR2 YSYEKL. The time point denotes: blood from clinic visit 5 months post-surgery; TSC patient then seizure free. The sequenced cases were selected for having the highest brain T cell transcript signatures. Study-wide results and limits: Viral specificity was inferred only from CDR3 similarity; HCMV serostatus was unknown. Absence of clones before surgery may stem from lower sequencing depth.

Concerning this clone itself: What it binds is not known.

This TCR was sampled from a boy younger than two with tuberous sclerosis and intractable seizures. The specimen was peripheral blood, collected roughly 5 months after surgery. The rearrangement links TRBV4-1 to TRBJ1-2, with 8 bases fitting TRBD1. CDR3 region: CASSHPDRGDYGYTF. In nucleotides, the CDR3 is TGCGCCAGCAGCCATCCCGACAGGGGAGACTATGGCTACACCTTC.